This T cell receptor (beta chain) was profiled in a study of CD8 T cells in ankylosing spondylitis. MiXCR, run by TCRdb on the 5' RACE reads, gives a single entry per CDR3 protein. Altogether more than 500,000 distinct CDR3 sequences are present, about 5.4% being singletons, with the ten largest covering around 3.5%. This clonotype occurred many times. The target antigen is unknown. Overall study results and limits: There was a TCR beta motif, made of several highly homologous variants, that appeared characteristic of ankylosing spondylitis blood.

This clonotype originated in a male donor with ankylosing spondylitis. The sample taken for sequencing was blood, either unsorted or a sorted T cell fraction (not recorded which).

CDR3 loop: CASSLDPLNTGELFF. CDR3 sequence (DNA): TGTGCCAGCAGCTTAGATCCCCTAAACACCGGGGAGCTGTTTTTT. The chain combines TRBV11-2 with TRBJ2-2; D not certain. The CDR3 has 15 residues. The V gene's germline CDR1 is SGHAT and CDR2 FQNNGV. V shed 0 bases and J shed 2 bases, with 7 bases lying between them.